These 18 T cell receptor beta chains share one sample of origin, sequenced in a study of Graves' ophthalmopathy and Graves' hyperthyroidism. Amplification of the TCR beta CDR3 regions used RNA transcripts (as template). Investigators did first-round RT-PCR with HTBI primers, then second-round multiplex PCR. Using its own MiXCR run on the multiplex PCR reads, TCRdb lists one record per CDR3 protein. The sample records 260,000 or so distinct CDR3 sequences, 45% to 55% being singletons. Source material: peripheral blood. These receptors originate from an adult man with Graves' ophthalmopathy.

J is TRBJ1-5 and V is TRBV5-6, with D tentatively TRBD1 (5 bases). V dropped 3 bases and J dropped 5 bases, with 9 bases sitting between them. The germline V gene encodes CDR1 SGHDT and CDR2 YYEEEE. The CDR3 is 13 residues long. The CDR3 is CASSWGTDQPQHF. CDR3 in DNA: TGTGCCAGCAGCTGGGGGACCGATCAGCCCCAGCATTTT.

The CDR3 DNA reads TGTGCCATCAGTGAGAGGGGGCCGGGACTAGCGGGATCCACCGGGGAGCTGTTTTTT. Residues: CAISERGPGLAGSTGELFF. The V call is TRBV10-3, the J call TRBJ2-2; 13 nucleotides agree with TRBD2. Trimming removed 2 bases from V and 4 bases from J; junction bases left unmatched: 10. Per germline, CDR1 ENHRY and CDR2 SYGVKD. This CDR3 is built from 19 residues.

This chain joins TRBV4-1 and TRBJ2-2, with TRBD1 as a possible D gene (5 bases). This CDR3 region has 15 residues. V gave up 1 base and J gave up 6 bases, with 12 bases separating them. Germline lookup yields CDR1 MGHRA and CDR2 YSYEKL. The CDR3 DNA reads TGCGCCAGCAGCCAAGCCTTCGACAGCGCCGGGGAGCTGTTTTTT. This gives the protein CASSQAFDSAGELFF.

In its sample, this clonotype was seen many times. The rearrangement joins TRBV6-5 to TRBJ2-5; D is possibly TRBD1 (5 bases). V was trimmed by 9 bases and J by 3 bases, leaving 11 bases between them. This CDR3 spans 12 amino acids. Per germline, CDR1 MNHEY and CDR2 SVGAGI. Written as DNA, the CDR3 is TGTGCCAGACGCGTGGACAAAGAGACCCAGTACTTC. It codes for CARRVDKETQYF.

CDR3 in amino acids: CASSSPSTENQPQHF. The DNA for the CDR3 is TGCGCCAGCAGTTCCCCCTCGACAGAGAATCAGCCCCAGCATTTT. This chain joins TRBV10-2 and TRBJ1-5; perhaps TRBD1 as D (5 bases). Germline loops: CDR1 WSHSY, CDR2 SAAADI. This CDR3 contains 15 residues. Deletions cut 5 bases from V and 4 bases from J, with 15 bases between.

The chain uses TRBV20-1 and TRBJ2-2; TRBD2 might be the D (7 bases). Germline CDR1 is DFQATT and CDR2 is SNEGSKA (reference sequence). This CDR3 comprises 14 residues. Between the trimmed V and J ends, which lost 3 bases and 3 bases, there was a span of 11 bases. The CDR3 nucleotides are TGCAGTGCTAGCCGGGGGGCGGACACCGGGGAGCTGTTTTTT. It translates to CSASRGADTGELFF.

The chain couples TRBV19 to TRBJ2-6; TRBD2 is a possible D gene (5 bases). V was cut by 0 bases and J by 1 base, with 13 bases left in between. Germline CDR1 and CDR2: LNHDA and SQIVND (reference sequence). The CDR3 is 18 residues long. In nucleotides, the CDR3 is TGTGCCAGTAGTATAGAGACCCGGCGGGTATCTGGGGCCAACGTCCTGACTTTC. As protein: CASSIETRRVSGANVLTF.

The chain has TRBV19 and TRBJ1-3; D is perhaps TRBD1 (6 bases). Between the trimmed V and J ends, which lost 4 bases and 2 bases, there was a span of 12 bases. The CDR3 is 15 residues long. Germline CDR1 reads LNHDA; CDR2 reads SQIVND (reference sequence). The CDR3 sequence is CASSTMTGPGNTIYF. The CDR3 DNA reads TGTGCCAGTAGTACTATGACAGGACCTGGAAACACCATATATTTT.

This clonotype has a count of ten or more. The genes are TRBV24-1 and TRBJ2-7, with D unresolved. V gave up 4 bases and J gave up 3 bases, with 6 bases separating them. The CDR3 runs 12 residues. Germline CDR1 reads KGHDR; CDR2 reads SFDVKD. The CDR3 DNA is TGTGCCACCAGTGACGCTAGCTACGAGCAGTACTTC. It yields the protein CATSDASYEQYF.

V is TRBV6-5 and J is TRBJ1-2, with D tentatively TRBD1 (6 bases). Per germline, CDR1 MNHEY and CDR2 SVGAGI. The CDR3 totals 13 residues. Between the trimmed V and J ends, which lost 8 bases and 2 bases, there was a span of 12 bases. The CDR3 loop reads CASEYRDNYGYTF. Here the CDR3 DNA reads TGTGCCAGCGAATACAGGGACAACTATGGCTACACCTTC.

This clonotype has a single count. This sequence joins TRBV7-9 and TRBJ2-7, with D possibly matching TRBD2 (6 bases). Trimming shortened V by 1 base and J by 6 bases, and 10 bases separated the two germline ends. Germline lookup yields CDR1 SEHNR and CDR2 FQNEAQ (reference sequence). The CDR3 is 13 amino acids. The CDR3 reads CASSLEMGGEQYF. For the CDR3, the DNA is TGTGCCAGCAGCTTAGAGATGGGGGGCGAGCAGTACTTC.

The chain combines TRBV2 with TRBJ1-1; unclear D gene. V lost 5 bases, J lost 3 bases, and 10 bases lay in between. The CDR3 extends over 13 amino acids. Germline loops: CDR1 SNHLY, CDR2 FYNNEI. In nucleotides, the CDR3 is TGTGCCAGCAGTCCGACTTCCTACACTGAAGCTTTCTTT. It encodes CASSPTSYTEAFF.

The V and J genes are TRBV7-9 and TRBJ2-2; 10 bases fit TRBD1. This CDR3 has 17 amino acids. Germline V gene data show CDR1 as SEHNR and CDR2 as FQNEAQ (reference sequence). The V gene end was trimmed by 1 base and the J gene end by 6 bases; junction bases not matched to a gene: 8. Written as DNA, the CDR3 is TGTGCCAGCAGCTTAGGGCCTCCCGGACAGGGGGCCGGGGAGCTGTTTTTT. It specifies CASSLGPPGQGAGELFF.

V is TRBV15 and J is TRBJ2-7, with D possibly being TRBD2 (6 bases). The V end lost 0 bases, the J end lost 6 bases, and 12 bases lay between the germline ends. CDR1 LNHNV and CDR2 YYDKDF come from the germline V gene (reference sequence). This CDR3 is built from 14 residues. In DNA form, the CDR3 reads TGTGCCACCAGCAGAGATGGGGGGACGGCCGAGCAGTACTTC. It encodes CATSRDGGTAEQYF.

The V call is TRBV28, the J call TRBJ1-2, with 8 nucleotides matching TRBD1. CDR3 size: 14 residues. Germline CDR1 reads MDHEN; CDR2 reads SYDVKM. V was clipped by 4 bases and J by 4 bases; unmatched bases: 5. The CDR3 here is CASSSGQGPYGYTF. The CDR3 bases are TGTGCCAGCAGTTCCGGACAGGGTCCCTATGGCTACACCTTC.

This clonotype was counted many times. The chain carries TRBV20-1 and TRBJ1-3, with D perhaps matching TRBD1 (6 bases). The CDR3 loop spans 13 amino acids. The germline V and J ends were trimmed by 7 bases and 7 bases, with 17 bases remaining between them. Germline values: CDR1 DFQATT, CDR2 SNEGSKA (reference sequence). The CDR3 is CSGGPKGGNTIYF. The CDR3 DNA is TGCAGTGGGGGGCCCAAGGGTGGGAACACCATATATTTT.

On this clonotype itself: A much larger clone lies one base from this, so it may be a read error. The chain uses TRBV13 and TRBJ2-7, with D hard to call. Looked up from germline, CDR1 is PRHDT and CDR2 is FYEKMQ (reference sequence). V dropped 1 base and J dropped 5 bases, with 3 bases sitting between them. The CDR3 contains 11 residues. CDR3: CASSLDDEQYF. The CDR3 bases are TGTGCCAGCAGCTTAGACGACGAGCAGTACTTC.

V and J are TRBV11-1 and TRBJ2-7; a possible D gene is TRBD1 (5 bases). The CDR3 has 14 residues. Germline lookup yields CDR1 SGHAT and CDR2 FQDESV (reference sequence). With 3 bases removed from V and 3 bases from J, the gap between germline ends came to 12 bases. CDR3 protein: CASSFGREVYEQYF. In nucleotides, the CDR3 is TGTGCCAGCAGCTTCGGCAGGGAAGTCTACGAGCAGTACTTC.